A single TCR beta chain is shown here with its context. These data come from a study of PD-L1 blockade in urothelial cancer. Into every PCR, synthetic TCR analog templates were spiked. Sequencing was performed with immunoSEQ multiplex PCR; in TCRdb, only in-frame clones are kept and a portion is missing. Here the sample spans 70,000 to 95,000 clones, roughly nine tenths being singletons. This CDR3 is built from 14 residues. The junction had 9 bases not matched to a gene; V was cut back by 5 bases and J by 9 bases. Germline CDR1 reads SGHTA; CDR2 reads FQGTGA. Time point meaning: pretreatment peripheral blood. Urothelial carcinoma, locally advanced or metastatic, affected the patients. Samples were collected from each patient before treatment and during treatment. Each patient gave between 1 and 8 of them in total.

The TCR originated in a woman at least 80 years old with urothelial cancer. Sequenced material: PBMCs, taken around atezolizumab (anti-PD-L1) treatment. The chain links TRBV7-3 to TRBJ2-3; TRBD2 agrees at 9 bases. CDR3 in amino acids: CASSASGAGGTQYF. DNA for the CDR3: TGTGCCAGCAGCGCGTCGGGAGCGGGAGGCACGCAGTATTTT.